The clone carrying this T cell receptor beta chain appeared many times. This CDR3 contains 14 residues. From germline, CDR1 is MRHNA and CDR2 SNTAGT. Unmatched junction bases numbered 1, after V lost 3 bases and J lost 1 base. This sample is drawn from a study of blood T cell repertoires in COVID-19. TCRdb's copy holds only in-frame clones and misses some; the assay was immunoSEQ multiplex PCR. Altogether 250,000 or so clones are present, over 70% being singletons, with the ten largest covering around 3.2%. Participants' own reports of clinical history determined their cohort assignment. This TCR was sampled from a woman between 40 and 55 years old who had been exposed to COVID-19. Sequenced: PBMCs or T cells enriched from blood (not recorded which). The chain is built from TRBV6-4 and TRBJ2-3; 7 bases fit TRBD2. The CDR3 DNA follows: TGTGCCAGCAGTGAGCTAGCGGGCACAGATACGCAGTATTTT. This sequence encodes CASSELAGTDTQYF.